This T cell receptor (beta chain) was captured in a study of shared clonotypes between healthy human individuals. Study-level results: Sequencing depth was expected to influence donor clonotype sharing. Larger richness was generally estimated for naive than memory subsets.

Clones were sequenced by immunoSEQ multiplex PCR, and TCRdb holds only the in-frame ones, with some missing. In the table there are some 2 million clones, 90% to 95% of which are singletons. Trimming took 0 bases from V and 8 from J, leaving 6 bases between them. CDR3 length: 13 residues. The V gene's germline CDR1 is SGHRS and CDR2 YFSETQ. Details on this clone: Its target is unknown. At the DNA level, this CDR3 is encoded by other sequences in the same sample as well.

Sample: naive CD4+ T cells sorted from blood. Subset in this sample: CD45RA+ positively selected. This receptor was taken from a man younger than 35 in good health. V is TRBV5-1 and J is TRBJ1-6; D unresolved. The CDR3 coding sequence is TGCGCCAGCAGCTTGGGGGCGGATTCACCCCTCCACTTT. This sequence encodes CASSLGADSPLHF.